This section outlines one T cell receptor (beta chain) sequence together with its context. What it recognizes is unknown. This sample stems from a study of T cell responses to AZD1222 COVID-19 vaccine. Repertoires were generated with immunoSEQ multiplex PCR, while TCRdb's copy carries only in-frame clones and drops some. Among roughly 40,000 clones listed, just over 85% were seen once. The CDR3 loop spans 15 amino acids. V was trimmed by 4 bases and J by 4 bases, leaving 15 bases between them. Germline V lookup: CDR1 SGHRS, CDR2 YFSETQ. Study-wide results and caveats: Two AZD1222 administrations were followed by greater Spike-specific TCR breadth and depth. The study identified only 6 or 7 AZD1222 recipients as seropositive at baseline.

This material consisted of peripheral blood, taken 28 days after the second dose of the MenACWY control vaccine. This chain links TRBV5-1 with TRBJ1-3; a weak D match, TRBD1 (5 bases). This TCR came from an adult who received the MenACWY meningococcal vaccine as a control. The CDR3 DNA follows: TGCGCCAGCAGCAAGGGACCGCTAGGAGGAAACACCATATATTTT. It encodes CASSKGPLGGNTIYF. The complete variable domain, with remaining parts taken from reference TRBV5-1 and TRBJ1-3, reads KAGVTQTPRYLIKTRGQQVTLSCSPISGHRSVSWYQQTPGQGLQFLFEYFSETQRNKGNFPGRFSGRQFSNSRSEMNVSTLELGDSALYLCASSKGPLGGNTIYFGEGSWLTVV.